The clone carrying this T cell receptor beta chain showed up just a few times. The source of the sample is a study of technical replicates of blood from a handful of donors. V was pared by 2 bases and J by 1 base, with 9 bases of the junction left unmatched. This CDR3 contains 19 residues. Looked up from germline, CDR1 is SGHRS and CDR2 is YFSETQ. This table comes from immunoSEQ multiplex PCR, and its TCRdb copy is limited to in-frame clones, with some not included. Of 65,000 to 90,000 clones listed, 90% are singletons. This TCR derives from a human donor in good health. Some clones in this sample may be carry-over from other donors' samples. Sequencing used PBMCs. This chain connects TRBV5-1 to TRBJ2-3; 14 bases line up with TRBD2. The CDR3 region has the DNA TGCGCCAGCAGCTTTAATCCTAAGGGACTAGCGGGGGGCACAGATACGCAGTATTTT. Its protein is CASSFNPKGLAGGTDTQYF. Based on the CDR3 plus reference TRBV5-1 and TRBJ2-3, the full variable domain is KAGVTQTPRYLIKTRGQQVTLSCSPISGHRSVSWYQQTPGQGLQFLFEYFSETQRNKGNFPGRFSGRQFSNSRSEMNVSTLELGDSALYLCASSFNPKGLAGGTDTQYFGPGTRLTVL.